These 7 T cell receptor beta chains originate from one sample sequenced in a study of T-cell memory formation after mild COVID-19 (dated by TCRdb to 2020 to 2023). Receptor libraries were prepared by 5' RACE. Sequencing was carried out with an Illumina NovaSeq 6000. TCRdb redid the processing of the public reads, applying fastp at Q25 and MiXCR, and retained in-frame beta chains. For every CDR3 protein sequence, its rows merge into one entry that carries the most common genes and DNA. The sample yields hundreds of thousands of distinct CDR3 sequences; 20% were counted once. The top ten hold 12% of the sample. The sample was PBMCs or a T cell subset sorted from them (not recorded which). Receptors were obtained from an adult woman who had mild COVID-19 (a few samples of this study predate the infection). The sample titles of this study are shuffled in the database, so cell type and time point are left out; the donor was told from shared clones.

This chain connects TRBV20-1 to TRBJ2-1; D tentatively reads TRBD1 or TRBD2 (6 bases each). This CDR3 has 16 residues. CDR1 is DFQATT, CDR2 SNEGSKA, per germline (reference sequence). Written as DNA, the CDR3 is TGCAGCGCAACAGGGCGAGGAGCGGGTCTGTACAATGAGCAGTTCTTC. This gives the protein CSATGRGAGLYNEQFF.

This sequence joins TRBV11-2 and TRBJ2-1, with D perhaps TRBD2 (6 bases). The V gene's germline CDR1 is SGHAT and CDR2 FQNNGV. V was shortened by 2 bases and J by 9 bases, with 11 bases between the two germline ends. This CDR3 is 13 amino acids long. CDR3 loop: CASSLTGEVEQFF. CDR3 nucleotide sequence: TGTGCCAGCAGCTTAACGGGAGAGGTTGAGCAGTTCTTC.

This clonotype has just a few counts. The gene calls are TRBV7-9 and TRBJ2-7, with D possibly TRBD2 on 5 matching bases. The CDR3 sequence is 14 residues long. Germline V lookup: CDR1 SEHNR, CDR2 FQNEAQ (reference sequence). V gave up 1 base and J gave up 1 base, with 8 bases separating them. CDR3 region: CASSLGEWSYEQYF. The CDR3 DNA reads TGTGCCAGCAGCTTAGGGGAGTGGTCCTACGAGCAGTACTTC.

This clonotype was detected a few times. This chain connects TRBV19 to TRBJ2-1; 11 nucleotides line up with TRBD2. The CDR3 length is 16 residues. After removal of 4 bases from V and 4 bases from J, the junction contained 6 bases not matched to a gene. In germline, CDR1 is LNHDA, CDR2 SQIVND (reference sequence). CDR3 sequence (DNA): TGTGCCAGTAGTACATGGACTAGCGGGTTTTACAATGAGCAGTTCTTC. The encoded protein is CASSTWTSGFYNEQFF.

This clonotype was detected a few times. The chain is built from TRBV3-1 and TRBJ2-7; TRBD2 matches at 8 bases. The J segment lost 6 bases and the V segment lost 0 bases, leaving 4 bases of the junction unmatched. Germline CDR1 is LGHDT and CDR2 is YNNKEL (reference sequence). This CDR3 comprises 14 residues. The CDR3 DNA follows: TGTGCCAGCAGCCAAGATGCGGGGGGACCCGAGCAGTACTTC. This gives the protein CASSQDAGGPEQYF.

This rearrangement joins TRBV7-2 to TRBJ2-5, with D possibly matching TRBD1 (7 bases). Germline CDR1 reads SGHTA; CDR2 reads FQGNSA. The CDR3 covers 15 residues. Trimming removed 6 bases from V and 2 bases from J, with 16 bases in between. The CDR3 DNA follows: TGTGCCAGCAGACCTCAGACAGGGACTCAAGAGACCCAGTACTTC. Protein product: CASRPQTGTQETQYF.

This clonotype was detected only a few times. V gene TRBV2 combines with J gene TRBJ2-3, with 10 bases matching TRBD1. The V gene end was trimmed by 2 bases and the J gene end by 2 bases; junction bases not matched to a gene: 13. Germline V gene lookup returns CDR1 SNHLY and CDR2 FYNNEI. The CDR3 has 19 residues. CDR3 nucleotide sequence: TGTGCCAGCAGTGAACGCTTTCCAAAGGACAGGGGGGTCACAGATACGCAGTATTTT. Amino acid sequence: CASSERFPKDRGVTDTQYF.